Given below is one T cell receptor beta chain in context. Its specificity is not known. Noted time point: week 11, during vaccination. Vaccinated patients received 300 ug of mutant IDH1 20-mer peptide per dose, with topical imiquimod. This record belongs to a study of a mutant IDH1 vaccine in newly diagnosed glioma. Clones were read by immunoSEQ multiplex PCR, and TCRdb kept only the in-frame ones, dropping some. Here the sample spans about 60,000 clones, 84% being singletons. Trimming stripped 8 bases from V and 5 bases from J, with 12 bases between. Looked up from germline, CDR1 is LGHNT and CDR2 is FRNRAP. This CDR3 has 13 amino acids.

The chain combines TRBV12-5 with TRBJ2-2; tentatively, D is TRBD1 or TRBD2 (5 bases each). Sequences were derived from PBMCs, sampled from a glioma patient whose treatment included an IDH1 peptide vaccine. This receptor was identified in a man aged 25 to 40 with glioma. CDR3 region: CASSSWGTGELFF. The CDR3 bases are TGTGCTAGTTCTTCCTGGGGGACCGGGGAGCTGTTTTTT. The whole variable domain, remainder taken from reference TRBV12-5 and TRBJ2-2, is DARVTQTPRHKVTEMGQEVTMRCQPILGHNTVFWYRQTMMQGLELLAYFRNRAPLDDSGMPKDRFSAEMPDATLATLKIQPSEPRDSAVYFCASSSWGTGELFFGEGSRLTVL.